The present TCR beta chain was sequenced within a study of blood T cell repertoires in COVID-19. Study-level information: The United States, Italy and Spain provided the acute and convalescent COVID-19 samples. T cells, B-cell-depleted T cells, or PBMCs supplied cDNA or gDNA.

In the original analysis: Counts of nucleated cells, estimated from reference gene primer amplification, were obtained. Some clones are missing from TCRdb's copy, which holds only in-frame ones; the method was immunoSEQ multiplex PCR. V and J calls and clone size come straight from that table; D and trimming were deduced from the DNA. The table has roughly 170,000 clones, around 90% seen once. V trimming: 0 bases; J trimming: 4 bases; junction bases outside the gene matches: 8. CDR3 length: 16 residues. CDR1 and CDR2 (germline): LGHDT, YNNKEL (reference sequence). The specimen sequenced was peripheral blood. The chain employs TRBV3-1 (or the pseudogene TRBV3-2) and TRBJ1-1; 7 positions agree with TRBD1. The sequence was collected from a man aged 35 to 55 with active or convalescent COVID-19. This CDR3 reads CASSQDYRGAGTEAFF. DNA for the CDR3: TGTGCCAGCAGCCAAGATTACAGGGGCGCGGGCACTGAAGCTTTCTTT.